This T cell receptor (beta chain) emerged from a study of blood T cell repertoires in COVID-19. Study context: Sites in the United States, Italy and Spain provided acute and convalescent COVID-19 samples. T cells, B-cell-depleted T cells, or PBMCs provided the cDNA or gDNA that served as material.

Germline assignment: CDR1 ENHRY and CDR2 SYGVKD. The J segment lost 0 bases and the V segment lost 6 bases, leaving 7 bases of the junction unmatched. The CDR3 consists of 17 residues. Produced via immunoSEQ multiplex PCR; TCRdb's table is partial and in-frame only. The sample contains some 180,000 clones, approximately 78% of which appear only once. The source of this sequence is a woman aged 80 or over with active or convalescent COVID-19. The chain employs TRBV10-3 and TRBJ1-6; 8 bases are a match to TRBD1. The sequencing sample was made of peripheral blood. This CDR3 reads CAISDRGGNSYNSPLHF. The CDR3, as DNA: TGTGCCATCAGCGACAGGGGTGGGAACTCCTATAATTCACCCCTCCACTTT.